The 23 T cell receptor beta chains below come from one sample, sequenced in a study of neurological immune-mediated disorders. Noted time point: technical triplicate 2. TCRdb ran MiXCR on the 5' RACE reads and lists one entry per CDR3 protein. The sample holds more than 55,000 distinct CDR3 sequences; under 30% are singletons and the top ten take 3.5% to 5.5%. The sequencing sample was made of PBMCs. The receptors were gathered from a man in his fifties or sixties with HTLV-1-associated myelopathy (HAM/TSP).

This clonotype appeared many times. The CDR3, as DNA: TGTGCCAGCAGTTCCATACTAGCGGGAGAATTGGGTACGCAGTATTTT. This translates into CASSSILAGELGTQYF. The genes are TRBV27 and TRBJ2-3, with 11 nucleotides matching TRBD2. The trim removed 4 bases at V and 8 bases at J, leaving 11 bases unmatched. The CDR3 covers 16 residues. CDR1 and CDR2 (germline): MNHEY, SMNVEV (reference sequence).

This clonotype occurred many times. The V and J genes are TRBV5-1 and TRBJ2-2, with 7 positions matching TRBD2. This CDR3 comprises 16 residues. The V gene's germline CDR1 is SGHRS and CDR2 YFSETQ. The V segment lost 2 bases and the J segment 6 bases; nucleotides outside the gene matches: 10. CDR3 DNA sequence: TGCGCCAGCAGCTTTAGGGACTACCAGATATCCGGGGAGCTGTTTTTT. This encodes CASSFRDYQISGELFF.

By share of the sample, this clonotype is medium-sized (0.01 to 0.1%). The V gene is TRBV7-3, the J gene TRBJ2-1, with TRBD2 identical over 11 bases. Germline values: CDR1 SGHTA, CDR2 FQGTGA. After removal of 5 bases from V and 5 bases from J, the junction contained 2 bases not matched to a gene. The CDR3 extends over 14 amino acids. As DNA, the CDR3 is TGTGCCAGCAGCCTTAGCGGGAGGGACAATGAGCAGTTCTTC. This encodes CASSLSGRDNEQFF.

This clonotype was seen ten or more times. J is TRBJ2-6 and V is TRBV5-5; 12 nucleotides line up with TRBD1. The J segment lost 1 base and the V segment lost 4 bases, leaving 6 bases of the junction unmatched. The CDR3 totals 18 residues. From germline, CDR1 is SGHKS and CDR2 YYEKEE (reference sequence). The DNA for the CDR3 is TGTGCCAGCAGCGGGGGGACAGGGGGCTCGTCTGGGGCCAACGTCCTGACTTTC. Translation: CASSGGTGGSSGANVLTF.

Many counts were recorded for this clonotype. The chain carries TRBV29-1 and TRBJ2-4, with 11 bases identical to TRBD2. The CDR3 consists of 12 residues. J lost 9 bases, V lost 6 bases, and 4 bases had no gene match. Germline V gene sequence: CDR1 SQVTM, CDR2 ANQGSEA. The CDR3 is CSVLAGGGIQYF. The CDR3 DNA reads as TGCAGCGTCTTAGCGGGAGGGGGCATTCAGTACTTC.

The chain is built from TRBV19 and TRBJ1-2; 7 bases align to TRBD1. This CDR3 region has 16 residues. The ends lost 0 bases at V and 7 bases at J; junction bases unmatched: 11. Germline V CDR1 and CDR2: LNHDA, SQIVND (reference sequence). The CDR3 DNA sequence: TGTGCCAGTAGTATAGATCACAGGGGTCCTCTGGCTGGCTACACCTTC. This gives the protein CASSIDHRGPLAGYTF.

This clonotype was recorded many times. The rearrangement uses TRBV29-1 and TRBJ2-7; tentatively, D is TRBD2 (7 bases). Between the trimmed V and J ends, which lost 7 bases and 3 bases, there was a span of 19 bases. This CDR3 has 14 amino acids. CDR1 and CDR2 (germline): SQVTM, ANQGSEA. CDR3 in DNA: TGCAGCGCAGGTCCGGGGCGGGGGCTCTACGAGCAGTACTTC. This gives the protein CSAGPGRGLYEQYF.

This clonotype was detected ten times or more. The chain recombines TRBV5-1 with TRBJ2-3, with D hard to call. This CDR3 is built from 13 residues. Germline CDR1 is SGHRS and CDR2 is YFSETQ. Trimming left V 0 bases short and J 4 bases short, with 6 bases between. CDR3 DNA: TGCGCCAGCAGCTTGGCCGAACCAGATACGCAGTATTTT. This codes for CASSLAEPDTQYF. Full variable domain (outside the CDR3, taken from reference TRBV5-1 and TRBJ2-3): KAGVTQTPRYLIKTRGQQVTLSCSPISGHRSVSWYQQTPGQGLQFLFEYFSETQRNKGNFPGRFSGRQFSNSRSEMNVSTLELGDSALYLCASSLAEPDTQYFGPGTRLTVL.

This clonotype occurred a few times. The genes are TRBV27 and TRBJ1-2, with 7 bases aligning to TRBD1. Germline trimming cut 5 bases from V and 2 bases from J; bases unmatched to any gene: 8. The CDR3 contains 15 residues. Germline assignment: CDR1 MNHEY and CDR2 SMNVEV (reference sequence). CDR3 loop: CASSTKQGLNYGYTF. Written as DNA, the CDR3 is TGTGCCAGCAGTACCAAACAGGGGTTAAACTATGGCTACACCTTC.

A remark on this clonotype: A clone one base away is much larger, so this may be a read error. V usage is TRBV18 and J usage is TRBJ2-2; no reliable D call. The germline gives CDR1 KGHSH, CDR2 LQKENI. The CDR3 consists of 13 residues. CDR3 loop: CVSSDSQTGELFF. CDR3 nucleotide sequence: TGTGTCAGCTCAGACTCACAGACCGGGGAGCTGTTTTTT.

This clonotype was counted between two and nine times. This rearrangement joins TRBV2 to TRBJ2-1; no definite D call. Looked up from germline, CDR1 is SNHLY and CDR2 is FYNNEI. The V end lost 8 bases, the J end lost 8 bases, and 10 bases lay between the germline ends. The CDR3 totals 11 residues. The CDR3 spells CASVRFDEQFF. The CDR3 DNA reads TGTGCCAGCGTCCGATTTGATGAGCAGTTCTTC.

This rearrangement joins TRBV5-1 to TRBJ2-1, with TRBD1 identical over 8 bases. CDR1 SGHRS and CDR2 YFSETQ come from the germline V gene. With 4 bases clipped from V and 6 bases from J, the junction kept 12 bases outside the gene matches. CDR3 length: 16 residues. The CDR3 sequence is CASSISPGQGPNEQFF. In nucleotides, the CDR3 is TGCGCCAGCAGCATCTCCCCCGGACAGGGCCCCAATGAGCAGTTCTTC.

The chain joins TRBV5-1 to TRBJ1-6, with TRBD1 matching 9 bases. The ends lost 4 bases at V and 9 bases at J; junction bases unmatched: 8. This CDR3 is 15 amino acids long. Germline CDR1 and CDR2: SGHRS and YFSETQ. The CDR3 protein is CASSLGTGNFSPLHF. The CDR3 DNA is TGCGCCAGCAGCCTCGGGACAGGGAACTTTTCACCCCTCCACTTT.

The chain is built from TRBV19 and TRBJ1-1, with D perhaps TRBD1 (5 bases). CDR1 is LNHDA, CDR2 SQIVND, per germline (reference sequence). V was cut by 6 bases and J by 0 bases, with 8 bases left in between. This CDR3 contains 13 residues. CDR3 DNA sequence: TGTGCCAGTAGGGGGGAATTGAACACTGAAGCTTTCTTT. Translation: CASRGELNTEAFF.

V gene TRBV4-2 combines with J gene TRBJ2-1; a possible D gene is TRBD2 (5 bases). Trimming took 0 bases from V and 1 from J, leaving 10 bases between them. CDR1 and CDR2 (germline): LGHNA, YNFKEQ. The CDR3 is 16 amino acids. CDR3 region: CASSQDVIASYNEQFF. CDR3 DNA sequence: TGTGCCAGCAGCCAAGACGTAATAGCGTCCTACAATGAGCAGTTCTTC.

Ten or more counts support this clonotype. The genes are TRBV7-2 and TRBJ2-7; D gene uncertain. The CDR3 has 14 residues. Germline CDR1 and CDR2: SGHTA and FQGNSA. With 0 bases removed from V and 3 bases from J, the gap between germline ends came to 9 bases. The CDR3 is CASSLAGYGYEQYF. The CDR3 bases are TGTGCCAGCAGCTTAGCGGGCTACGGCTACGAGCAGTACTTC.

At least ten counts were recorded for this clonotype. The chain uses TRBV20-1 and TRBJ2-7; TRBD2 aligns across 13 bases. With V trimmed by 3 bases and J by 7 bases, 15 bases remained unmatched. The germline V gene has CDR1 DFQATT and CDR2 SNEGSKA (reference sequence). The CDR3 consists of 17 residues. The CDR3 loop reads CSASAGLAGVLRWEQYF. CDR3 in DNA: TGCAGTGCTAGTGCCGGACTAGCGGGAGTCTTAAGGTGGGAGCAGTACTTC.

This clonotype has just a few counts. V usage is TRBV19 and J usage is TRBJ2-7; 14 nucleotides line up with TRBD2. The trim removed 5 bases at V and 6 bases at J, leaving 6 bases unmatched. The CDR3 is 15 residues long. Germline V gene sequence: CDR1 LNHDA, CDR2 SQIVND (reference sequence). CDR3 sequence (DNA): TGTGCCAGTAGTTCACGACTAGCGGGAGGGTCCGAGCAGTACTTC. It is translated as CASSSRLAGGSEQYF. The complete variable domain, with remaining parts taken from reference TRBV19 and TRBJ2-7, reads DGGITQSPKYLFRKEGQNVTLSCEQNLNHDAMYWYRQDPGQGLRLIYYSQIVNDFQKGDIAEGYSVSREKKESFPLTVTSAQKNPTAFYLCASSSRLAGGSEQYFGPGTRLTVT.

This clonotype appeared many times. The V gene is TRBV4-1, the J gene TRBJ2-5; the match to TRBD1 covers 8 bases. CDR1 and CDR2 (germline): MGHRA, YSYEKL. The CDR3 is made up of 16 amino acids. The trim removed 5 bases at V and 5 bases at J, leaving 13 bases unmatched. CDR3 coding DNA: TGCGCCAGCAGCAGGCCCGAGACAGGGGTTGGGGAGACCCAGTACTTC. Its translation: CASSRPETGVGETQYF.

In its sample, this clonotype was seen many times. The CDR3 coding sequence is TGTGCCAGCAGCGTACAGGGGAGCCAAGAGACCCAGTACTTC. Its translation is CASSVQGSQETQYF. The gene calls are TRBV9 and TRBJ2-5; tentatively, D is TRBD1 (6 bases). Trimming shortened V by 1 base and J by 1 base, and 8 bases separated the two germline ends. This CDR3 has 14 residues. Looked up from germline, CDR1 is SGDLS and CDR2 is YYNGEE.

This clonotype was detected ten times or more. V and J are TRBV9 and TRBJ2-1; TRBD2 might be the D (6 bases). Germline CDR1 and CDR2: SGDLS and YYNGEE. The CDR3 sequence is 15 residues long. Trimming left V 0 bases short and J 9 bases short, with 16 bases between. In DNA form, the CDR3 reads TGTGCCAGCAGCGTAGGCTCTCGAAACGGGGGTGAGCAGTTCTTC. Amino acid sequence: CASSVGSRNGGEQFF.

Many counts were recorded for this clonotype. J is TRBJ1-4 and V is TRBV6-6, with TRBD1 identical over 7 bases. Germline V lookup: CDR1 MNHNY, CDR2 SVGAGI (reference sequence). V lost 4 bases and J lost 8; bases outside the gene matches: 1. The CDR3 sequence is 12 residues long. The CDR3 sequence: CASSWDSEKLFF. The CDR3 DNA sequence: TGTGCCAGCAGTTGGGACAGCGAAAAACTGTTTTTT.

The table lists this clonotype with many counts. V usage is TRBV5-1 and J usage is TRBJ1-1, with unresolved D. The CDR3 totals 13 residues. Germline CDR1 SGHRS, CDR2 YFSETQ. V lost 0 bases, J lost 4 bases, and 7 bases lay in between. The CDR3 region is CASSLGGFTEAFF. The CDR3 DNA sequence: TGCGCCAGCAGCTTGGGAGGTTTCACTGAAGCTTTCTTT. The whole variable domain, remainder taken from reference TRBV5-1 and TRBJ1-1, is KAGVTQTPRYLIKTRGQQVTLSCSPISGHRSVSWYQQTPGQGLQFLFEYFSETQRNKGNFPGRFSGRQFSNSRSEMNVSTLELGDSALYLCASSLGGFTEAFFGQGTRLTVV.